These T cell receptor beta chains were read from a single sample in a study of post-analysis software for immune sequencing data. TCRdb analysed the PCR reads with MiXCR anew, one entry per CDR3 protein. This sample has roughly 540,000 distinct CDR3 sequences; less than 40% occur once, and the top ten carry 5% to 6%. Sequencing used blood. The origin of the receptors is a girl aged 2-17 years with multiple sclerosis. CDR3s include the opening cysteine and the closing phenylalanine or tryptophan. A D gene is named only where the DNA matches it firmly. Only some rows state a clone size, as once, few, many or a class for expanded clones.

. | TRBJ2-5 | . | TRBV9 | CASSDTPGETQYF | TGTGCCAGCAGCGACACCCCGGGGGAGACCCAGTACTTC
few | TRBJ2-3 | TRBD2 | TRBV28 | CASSFVFATSDSTDTQYF | TGTGCCAGCAGTTTCGTGTTCGCGACTAGCGATAGCACAGATACGCAGTATTTT
. | TRBJ2-4 | TRBD1 | TRBV5-1 | CASSVPAGGKNIQYF | TGCGCCAGCAGCGTGCCCGCAGGGGGCAAAAACATTCAGTACTTC
few | TRBJ2-1 | TRBD2 | TRBV20-1 | CSANSGTSWNEQFF | TGCAGTGCAAACTCCGGGACTAGCTGGAATGAGCAGTTCTTC
. | TRBJ2-5 | . | TRBV7-3 | CASSLKVGQQETQYF | TGTGCCAGCAGCTTGAAGGTTGGACAGCAAGAGACCCAGTACTTC
. | TRBJ1-2 | . | TRBV7-2 | CASSRRGDNYGYTF | TGTGCCAGCAGCCGGCGCGGGGATAACTATGGCTACACCTTC
. | TRBJ1-5 | . | TRBV20-1 | CSASYWDMGNQPQHF | TGCAGTGCCAGCTACTGGGACATGGGGAATCAGCCCCAGCATTTT
few | TRBJ2-5 | . | TRBV7-8 | CASSSAPGTANDVQETQYF | TGTGCCAGCAGCTCAGCCCCCGGGACTGCCAACGACGTCCAAGAGACCCAGTACTTC
. | TRBJ1-1 | TRBD1 | TRBV18 | CASSPRDRYIEAFF | TGTGCCAGCTCACCCCGGGACAGATACATTGAAGCTTTCTTT
. | TRBJ2-3 | TRBD2 | TRBV20-1 | CSASTSAGEGTDTQYF | TGCAGTGCTAGTACCTCGGCGGGGGAGGGCACAGATACGCAGTATTTT
. | TRBJ2-5 | . | TRBV11-2 | CASSLGSELETQYF | TGTGCCAGCAGCTTAGGCTCAGAGTTAGAGACCCAGTACTTC
few | TRBJ2-7 | . | TRBV7-6 | CASSLVAQTYEQYF | TGTGCCAGCAGCTTAGTGGCCCAAACCTACGAGCAGTACTTC
many | TRBJ2-3 | . | TRBV29-1 | CSVREPSTDTQYF | TGCAGCGTCCGGGAACCTAGCACAGATACGCAGTATTTT
few | TRBJ2-1 | TRBD2 | TRBV13 | CASSSRASGGNEQFF | TGTGCCAGCAGCTCCAGGGCTAGCGGGGGCAATGAGCAGTTCTTC
once | TRBJ2-7 | TRBD1 | TRBV15 | CATSDRGLHEQYF | TGTGCCACCAGTGACAGGGGACTCCACGAGCAGTACTTC
. | TRBJ2-1 | . | TRBV19 | CASSGREGQETQFF | TGTGCCAGTAGTGGACGTGAAGGCCAAGAGACCCAGTTCTTC
. | TRBJ2-3 | TRBD2 | TRBV20-1 | CSQTLAGVSTDTQYF | TGCAGCCAGACCCTAGCGGGGGTTAGCACAGATACGCAGTATTTT
few | TRBJ2-3 | . | TRBV4-1 | CASSPIGAPRATDTQYF | TGCGCCAGCAGCCCGATCGGAGCCCCGAGGGCCACAGATACGCAGTATTTT
. | TRBJ2-3 | . | TRBV15 | CATGGWTVTDTQYF | TGTGCCACCGGCGGCTGGACAGTCACAGATACGCAGTATTTT
. | TRBJ2-1 | . | TRBV3-1 | CASSLTFARSYNEQFF | TGTGCCAGCAGCCTAACCTTCGCCAGGTCCTACAATGAGCAGTTCTTC
. | TRBJ1-2 | . | TRBV11-2 | CASSLDGTGYTF | TGTGCCAGCAGCTTAGACGGAACTGGCTACACCTTC
few | TRBJ2-5 | TRBD1 | TRBV10-3 | CATGARTGVKETQYF | TGTGCCACCGGCGCGAGGACAGGGGTAAAAGAGACCCAGTACTTC
. | TRBJ1-1 | . | TRBV19 | CASSIERINTEAFF | TGTGCCAGTAGTATAGAACGGATAAACACTGAAGCTTTCTTT
. | TRBJ2-7 | TRBD2 | TRBV5-1 | CASSPGGTLDEQYF | TGCGCCAGCAGCCCGGGAGGGACTCTGGACGAGCAGTACTTC
few | TRBJ1-5 | . | TRBV10-3 | CAISDSNQPQHF | TGTGCCATCAGTGATAGCAATCAGCCCCAGCATTTT
few | TRBJ2-2 | TRBD1 | TRBV11-2 | CASSQTGVDTGELFF | TGTGCCAGCAGCCAAACAGGGGTCGACACCGGGGAGCTGTTTTTT
few | TRBJ2-1 | TRBD2 | TRBV4-1 | CASSQDGIAGGQWQFF | TGCGCCAGCAGCCAAGATGGTATAGCGGGGGGCCAGTGGCAGTTCTTC
. | TRBJ1-2 | . | TRBV3-1 | CAGSLGSSGYTF | TGTGCCGGCAGCCTGGGTTCGTCAGGCTACACCTTC
few | TRBJ2-1 | TRBD1 | TRBV10-3 | CAIKNRDRDVEFF | TGTGCCATCAAAAATCGGGACAGGGATGTGGAGTTCTTC
many | TRBJ1-6 | . | TRBV4-1 | CASSRNYRDGNSPLHF | TGCGCCAGCAGCCGCAACTACAGGGACGGGAATTCACCCCTCCACTTT
few | TRBJ1-2 | . | TRBV21-1 | CASRRGTGGYYGYTF | TGTGCCAGCAGACGCGGGACAGGGGGTTACTATGGCTACACCTTC
. | TRBJ2-1 | TRBD2 | TRBV4-2 | CASSQDVGAGGMNEQFF | TGTGCCAGCAGCCAAGATGTGGGAGCGGGGGGGATGAATGAGCAGTTCTTC
. | TRBJ2-2 | . | TRBV10-3 | CAISDRTNTGELFF | TGTGCCATCAGCGACAGAACGAACACCGGGGAGCTGTTTTTT
. | TRBJ1-5 | . | TRBV20-1 | CSARRPNQPQHF | TGCAGTGCTAGGCGACCCAATCAGCCCCAGCATTTT
. | TRBJ2-1 | . | TRBV11-1 | CASSLVPGALYNEQFF | TGTGCCAGCAGCTTAGTCCCGGGGGCCTTATACAATGAGCAGTTCTTC
. | TRBJ1-6 | TRBD1 | TRBV6-6 | CASSYEGQADSPLHF | TGTGCCAGCAGTTACGAGGGACAGGCGGATTCACCCCTCCACTTT
few | TRBJ1-4 | . | TRBV2 | CASSEADQGRVFF | TGTGCCAGCAGTGAAGCGGACCAGGGTAGGGTGTTTTTT